One T cell receptor (beta chain) is described in this entry. Germline V gene sequence: CDR1 MGHDK, CDR2 SYGVNS. V lost 6 bases, J lost 2 bases, and 13 bases lay in between. The CDR3 sequence is 14 residues long. Using immunoSEQ multiplex PCR, the repertoire was profiled, and TCRdb retains in-frame clones only, with some absent. The repertoire has roughly 250,000 clones, 87% of them found once; the top ten carry roughly 6%. The sample originates from a study of blood T cell repertoires in COVID-19. The origin of this receptor is a woman in her 30s with acute COVID-19. Sequenced input: PBMCs or T cells enriched from blood (not recorded which). V and J are TRBV25-1 and TRBJ1-2; perhaps TRBD1 as D (6 bases). CDR3 nucleotides: TGTGCCAGCAGATCAGGGGACGGGAACTATGGCTACACCTTC. It yields the protein CASRSGDGNYGYTF.